The 7 T cell receptor beta chains reported below all come from one sample, sequenced in a study of control samples from healthy donors and cancer patients. Clones were sequenced by immunoSEQ multiplex PCR, and TCRdb holds only the in-frame ones, with some missing. The profile shows some 100,000 clones, roughly 90% of them singletons. The sequencing sample was made of blood. These receptors all come from a human donor in good health. The donor label of this sample is uncertain.

The chain uses TRBV9 and TRBJ2-1; possibly TRBD2 for D (6 bases). The V end was cut by 2 bases, the J end by 9 bases, with 12 bases between. Per germline, CDR1 SGDLS and CDR2 YYNGEE. The CDR3 is 13 amino acids. CDR3 sequence (DNA): TGTGCCAGCAGCGTCCAAACGGGGGTTGAGCAGTTCTTC. Translated: CASSVQTGVEQFF.

The chain joins TRBV3-1 (or the pseudogene TRBV3-2) to TRBJ2-6; no firm D call. V was trimmed by 6 bases and J by 4 bases, leaving 13 bases between them. This CDR3 is 15 amino acids long. The V gene's germline CDR1 is LGHDT and CDR2 YNNKEL (reference sequence). The CDR3 DNA sequence: TGTGCCAGCAGTCTCGATTTGTCGGGGGCCAACGTCCTGACTTTC. Amino acids: CASSLDLSGANVLTF.

The genes are TRBV7-2 and TRBJ1-2, with a possible D match to TRBD1 (5 bases). With 0 bases removed from V and 9 bases from J, the gap between germline ends came to 11 bases. The CDR3 is 13 residues long. CDR1 and CDR2 from the germline V gene are SGHTA and FQGNSA. This CDR3 reads CASSLARGVSYTF. CDR3 bases: TGTGCCAGCAGCTTAGCGCGGGGCGTTAGCTACACCTTC.

The CDR3 DNA reads as TGTGCCAGCAGTTCCCCGTTCGGGGGCATTAACTATGGCTACACCTTC. It is translated as CASSSPFGGINYGYTF. V gene TRBV6-6 combines with J gene TRBJ1-2; weak D call: TRBD1 (6 bases). Germline CDR1 MNHNY, CDR2 SVGAGI (reference sequence). This CDR3 spans 16 amino acids. V dropped 4 bases and J dropped 1 base, with 16 bases sitting between them.

V and J are TRBV2 and TRBJ2-7; the match to TRBD2 covers 7 bases. V gave up 10 bases and J gave up 1 base; unmatched junction bases: 4. CDR3 length: 12 residues. Germline V gene data show CDR1 as SNHLY and CDR2 as FYNNEI. The CDR3 loop is CATRGSSYEQYF. In DNA form, the CDR3 reads TGTGCCACGCGGGGGAGTTCCTACGAGCAGTACTTC.

The rearrangement joins TRBV5-6 to TRBJ1-1; D uncertain. The germline gives CDR1 SGHDT, CDR2 YYEEEE. V was shortened by 0 bases and J by 11 bases, with 14 bases between the two germline ends. The CDR3 has 13 amino acids. CDR3 sequence reads: CASSLATGIGAFF. The CDR3 DNA follows: TGTGCCAGCAGCTTGGCCACTGGGATTGGGGCTTTCTTT.

The CDR3 loop reads CASSPHTGLAKNIQYF. The CDR3 nucleotides are TGTGCCAGCAGCCCCCATACAGGTCTAGCCAAAAACATTCAGTACTTC. The chain has TRBV9 and TRBJ2-4; TRBD1 might be the D (5 bases). Per germline, CDR1 SGDLS and CDR2 YYNGEE. Trimming took 4 bases from V and 0 from J, leaving 14 bases between them. The CDR3 covers 16 residues.